This paragraph covers one T cell receptor (beta chain) sequence. The antigen is undetermined. Given a much more abundant clone one base away, this may be a read error. RNA transcripts provided the source from which TCR beta CDR3 regions were amplified. The HTBI primer set drove a first-round RT-PCR of the TCR CDR3. Each CDR3 protein gets one entry after TCRdb re-called the multiplex PCR reads with MiXCR. The sample lists over 350,000 distinct CDR3 sequences; more than 13% were seen once. The sample originates from a study of T cells in Graves' hyperthyroidism and ophthalmopathy. About the study: The blood sample was taken at first diagnosis, before treatment began.

Study observations and caveats: Ophthalmopathy was predicted by the model a median of approximately six months ahead of onset.

Sequencing input: blood. The sequence derives from a man aged 45-60 years with Graves' ophthalmopathy.

In DNA form, the CDR3 reads TGTGCCAGCAGCTTAGCCGGACTAGCGAGCGGCGAGCAGTACTTC. This sequence encodes CASSLAGLASGEQYF. V and J are TRBV11-3 and TRBJ2-7; 9 bases match TRBD2. Germline V CDR1 and CDR2: SGHNT, YENEEA. The CDR3 totals 15 residues. V trimming: 1 base; J trimming: 6 bases; junction bases outside the gene matches: 7. The complete variable domain, with remaining parts taken from reference TRBV11-3 and TRBJ2-7, reads EAGVVQSPRYKIIEKKQPVAFWCNPISGHNTLYWYLQNLGQGPELLIRYENEEAVDDSQLPKDRFSAERLKGVDSTLKIQPAELGDSAVYLCASSLAGLASGEQYFGPGTRLTVT.